The 13 T cell receptor beta chains below come from one sample, sequenced in a study of T cell responses to AZD1222 COVID-19 vaccine. Clones were read by immunoSEQ multiplex PCR, and TCRdb kept only the in-frame ones, dropping some. Here the sample spans some 150,000 clones, approximately 91% being singletons. The sample here was peripheral blood, taken 28 days after the second AZD1222 dose. The receptors derive from an adult who received the AZD1222 COVID-19 vaccine.

The chain couples TRBV6-5 to TRBJ2-1; 7 positions match TRBD2. This CDR3 is built from 15 residues. J gave up 5 bases and V 2 bases, and 6 bases lay outside the gene matches. Germline V gives CDR1 MNHEY, CDR2 SVGAGI. The CDR3 bases are TGTGCCAGCAGTTACGACGGGAGGAGGGACAATGAGCAGTTCTTC. As protein: CASSYDGRRDNEQFF.

The V gene is TRBV7-2, the J gene TRBJ2-2; 8 nucleotides match TRBD1. Trimming at V came to 5 bases and at J to 5 bases, leaving 4 bases not matched to a gene. Looked up from germline, CDR1 is SGHTA and CDR2 is FQGNSA. The length of the CDR3 is 14 residues. In DNA, the CDR3 is TGTGCCAGCAGCCCAGACAGGGGAACCGGGGAGCTGTTTTTT. Its translation: CASSPDRGTGELFF.

The rearrangement joins TRBV28 to TRBJ1-1; TRBD1 might be the D (6 bases). Germline loops: CDR1 MDHEN, CDR2 SYDVKM. The CDR3 has 14 amino acids. V was pared by 7 bases and J by 0 bases, with 12 bases between. CDR3 region: CASISKGVNTEAFF. In DNA, the CDR3 is TGTGCCAGCATCTCCAAGGGGGTGAACACTGAAGCTTTCTTT.

The rearrangement uses TRBV29-1 and TRBJ1-2; the D is unclear. There are 12 residues in the CDR3. Trimming removed 2 bases at V and 8 bases at J, with 12 bases between. The V gene's germline CDR1 is SQVTM and CDR2 ANQGSEA. The CDR3 DNA sequence: TGCAGCGTTGAAAGTCCAACCCACGGCTACACCTTC. As protein: CSVESPTHGYTF.

This clone was seen just once. V is TRBV4-1 and J is TRBJ2-1; 10 nucleotides match TRBD2. The V gene's germline CDR1 is MGHRA and CDR2 YSYEKL. Trimming removed 4 bases from V and 10 bases from J; junction bases left unmatched: 13. The CDR3 runs 16 residues. The CDR3 nucleotides are TGCGCCAGCAGCCGGATTATAGCGGGGGGAACGATCGAGCAGTTCTTC. It yields the protein CASSRIIAGGTIEQFF.

V gene TRBV6-5 combines with J gene TRBJ1-1; the D gene is possibly TRBD1 (5 bases). CDR3 length: 15 amino acids. Trimming removed 0 bases from V and 1 base from J, with 9 bases in between. Germline lookup yields CDR1 MNHEY and CDR2 SVGAGI. In DNA, the CDR3 is TGTGCCAGCAGTTACTCGGGGGTGGGGAACACTGAAGCTTTCTTT. This gives the protein CASSYSGVGNTEAFF.

This rearrangement joins TRBV15 to TRBJ1-2; D is ambiguous. The CDR3 runs to 13 residues. V dropped 1 base and J dropped 8 bases, with 11 bases sitting between them. The germline gives CDR1 LNHNV, CDR2 YYDKDF (reference sequence). Here the CDR3 DNA reads TGTGCCACCAGCAGAGTGGCAGGAGGGGGCTACACCTTC. As protein: CATSRVAGGGYTF.

CDR3 bases: TGTGCCAGTAGTACTGGGAGACAGGGGACGAATGAAAAACTGTTTTTT. It codes for CASSTGRQGTNEKLFF. The J gene is TRBJ1-4, the V gene TRBV19; 8 nucleotides line up with TRBD1. Germline trimming cut 4 bases from V and 5 bases from J; bases unmatched to any gene: 9. CDR3 size: 16 residues. Germline V gene lookup returns CDR1 LNHDA and CDR2 SQIVND (reference sequence).

The CDR3 reads CASSSNSGANVLTF. CDR3 coding DNA: TGTGCCAGTAGTAGTAACTCTGGGGCCAACGTCCTGACTTTC. This chain connects TRBV19 to TRBJ2-6; no clear D. The CDR3 is 14 residues long. The ends were cut back, 4 bases at V and 0 bases at J, with 4 bases in the middle. Per the germline V gene, CDR1 is LNHDA and CDR2 is SQIVND (reference sequence).

The chain has TRBV12-5 and TRBJ2-1, with 8 bases identical to TRBD1. CDR3 size: 14 residues. V was clipped by 9 bases and J by 4 bases; unmatched bases: 8. Germline V CDR1 and CDR2: LGHNT, FRNRAP. CDR3 in amino acids: CASAPGQAYNEQFF. DNA of the CDR3: TGTGCTAGCGCGCCGGGACAGGCATACAATGAGCAGTTCTTC.

The chain has TRBV5-4 and TRBJ2-5; TRBD2 might be the D (6 bases). Germline-derived CDR1 and CDR2 are SGHNT and YYREEE (reference sequence). Trimming shortened V by 0 bases and J by 9 bases, and 18 bases separated the two germline ends. This CDR3 contains 15 residues. The CDR3 sequence is CASSLDPDGPGAQYF. The DNA for the CDR3 is TGTGCCAGCAGCTTGGATCCGGACGGTCCGGGGGCCCAGTACTTC.

This clone was found once. Mismatch with germline at one junction end may stem from a read error. The J gene is TRBJ1-3, the V gene TRBV28; 12 positions agree with TRBD1. CDR1 and CDR2 (germline): MDHEN, SYDVKM. The length of the CDR3 is 13 residues. CDR3 region: CASSNGTGGFLDF. CDR3 DNA sequence: TGTGCCAGCAGTAATGGGACAGGGGGCTTCTTGGATTTT.

The chain carries TRBV9 and TRBJ1-1; D possibly corresponds to TRBD1 (5 bases). CDR3 size: 16 residues. Trimming removed 4 bases at V and 4 bases at J, with 20 bases between. The V gene's germline CDR1 is SGDLS and CDR2 YYNGEE. CDR3 residues: CASSPQGRRQSTEAFF. Here the CDR3 DNA reads TGTGCCAGCAGCCCCCAAGGAAGGAGACAGAGCACTGAAGCTTTCTTT. Using reference TRBV9 and TRBJ1-1 for the parts outside the CDR3, the full variable domain is DSGVTQTPKHLITATGQRVTLRCSPRSGDLSVYWYQQSLDQGLQFLIQYYNGEERAKGNILERFSAQQFPDLHSELNLSSLELGDSALYFCASSPQGRRQSTEAFFGQGTRLTVV.